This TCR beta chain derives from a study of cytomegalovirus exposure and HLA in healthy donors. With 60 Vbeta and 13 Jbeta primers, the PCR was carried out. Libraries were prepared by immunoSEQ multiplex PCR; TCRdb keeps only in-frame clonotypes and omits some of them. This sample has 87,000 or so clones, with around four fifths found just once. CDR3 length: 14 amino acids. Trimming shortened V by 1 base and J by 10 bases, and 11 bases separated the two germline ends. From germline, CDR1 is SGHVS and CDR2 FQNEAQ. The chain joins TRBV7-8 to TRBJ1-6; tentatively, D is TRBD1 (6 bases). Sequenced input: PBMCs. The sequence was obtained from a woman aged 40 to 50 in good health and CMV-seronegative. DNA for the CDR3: TGTGCCAGCAGCTTAGGTCCAGGGGTATCACCCCTCCACTTT. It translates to CASSLGPGVSPLHF.